Below, 21 T cell receptor beta chains from the same sample are listed, as sequenced in a study of Graves' ophthalmopathy and Graves' hyperthyroidism. The study amplified TCR beta CDR3 regions using RNA transcripts. HTBI primers were employed in first-round RT-PCR, then a second-round multiplex PCR followed. In TCRdb, the multiplex PCR reads were re-called with MiXCR into one record per CDR3 protein. The sample carries 900,000 to 1,200,000 distinct CDR3 sequences, 35% to 40% recorded once. Specimen: peripheral blood or thyroid tissue (not recorded which). The receptor source for this set is an adult man with Graves' hyperthyroidism.

J is TRBJ1-5 and V is TRBV7-2; D gene uncertain. The CDR3 is 14 amino acids. Germline lookup yields CDR1 SGHTA and CDR2 FQGNSA. V was shortened by 5 bases and J by 4 bases, with 12 bases between the two germline ends. The DNA of the CDR3 is TGTGCCAGCAGCATCGGGTTGGCAAATCAGCCCCAGCATTTT. Residues: CASSIGLANQPQHF.

The chain links TRBV2 to TRBJ2-7, with D tentatively TRBD1 (6 bases). CDR3 length: 12 amino acids. Trimming removed 10 bases from V and 1 base from J, with 11 bases in between. Germline assignment: CDR1 SNHLY and CDR2 FYNNEI. The CDR3: CATMTGSYEQYF. The DNA for the CDR3 is TGTGCCACCATGACAGGTTCCTACGAGCAGTACTTC.

This clonotype was picked up many times. The rearrangement uses TRBV2 and TRBJ1-5, with 7 bases that match TRBD1. CDR1 SNHLY and CDR2 FYNNEI come from the germline V gene. CDR3 length: 15 amino acids. V dropped 4 bases and J dropped 7; count of bases not matched to a gene: 10. The CDR3 bases are TGTGCCAGCAGTGGCGGGACAGCGTGGACGCAGCCCCAGCATTTT. This gives the protein CASSGGTAWTQPQHF.

In this sample, this clonotype turned up a few times. The J gene is TRBJ2-7, the V gene TRBV19; 7 bases are a match to TRBD1. V shed 5 bases and J 3 bases; nucleotides not matched to a gene: 10. Germline CDR1 and CDR2: LNHDA and SQIVND (reference sequence). CDR3 length: 15 amino acids. The CDR3 coding sequence is TGTGCCAGTAGTCCTGGCCCGACAGGGAACTACGAGCAGTACTTC. It is translated as CASSPGPTGNYEQYF.

The table lists this clonotype with many counts. The chain links TRBV12-3 or TRBV12-4 to TRBJ1-5; D is ambiguous. Trimming removed 1 base at V and 3 bases at J, with 10 bases between. The CDR3 is 15 residues long. CDR3 sequence reads: CASSLVLTANQPQHF. The CDR3 nucleotides read TGTGCCAGCAGTTTAGTTCTTACAGCCAATCAGCCCCAGCATTTT.

The gene calls are TRBV12-3 or TRBV12-4 and TRBJ1-5, with no clear D. The CDR3 has 15 amino acids. The germline V and J ends were trimmed by 4 bases and 1 base, with 11 bases remaining between them. In nucleotides, the CDR3 is TGTGCCAGCAGTTCAAGACTCATAAGCAATCAGCCCCAGCATTTT. This encodes CASSSRLISNQPQHF.

At least ten counts were recorded for this clonotype. The V gene is TRBV4-2, the J gene TRBJ2-5; 7 bases align to TRBD1. The length of the CDR3 is 15 residues. V shed 3 bases, J shed 2 bases, and the junction held 6 bases outside the gene matches. Germline V gives CDR1 LGHNA, CDR2 YNFKEQ. CDR3: CASSHLRDRQETQYF. DNA of the CDR3: TGTGCCAGCAGCCACCTCCGGGACAGACAAGAGACCCAGTACTTC.

This clonotype was seen many times. The CDR3 is CASSQVNGFEAFF. DNA for the CDR3: TGCGCCAGCAGCCAAGTCAATGGGTTTGAAGCTTTCTTT. V usage is TRBV4-3 and J usage is TRBJ1-1; D is uncertain. V lost 1 base and J lost 7, with 10 bases in between. CDR3 length equals 13 residues. Per germline, CDR1 LGHNA and CDR2 YSLEER.

The rearrangement uses TRBV19 and TRBJ1-1; 8 bases are a match to TRBD1. The CDR3 loop spans 13 amino acids. The germline CDR1 and CDR2 sequences are LNHDA and SQIVND (reference sequence). Trimming took 7 bases from V and 11 from J; bases not matched to a gene: 12. In DNA form, the CDR3 reads TGTGCCAGTACTCCGGGACAGGCTATGAGGGCTTTCTTT. Translation: CASTPGQAMRAFF. Combining the CDR3 with reference TRBV19 and TRBJ1-1 gives the whole variable domain DGGITQSPKYLFRKEGQNVTLSCEQNLNHDAMYWYRQDPGQGLRLIYYSQIVNDFQKGDIAEGYSVSREKKESFPLTVTSAQKNPTAFYLCASTPGQAMRAFFGQGTRLTVV.

The chain has TRBV7-9 and TRBJ2-3; the match to TRBD1 covers 7 bases. There are 17 residues in the CDR3. Germline assignment: CDR1 SEHNR and CDR2 FQNEAQ (reference sequence). After removal of 1 base from V and 4 bases from J, the junction contained 11 bases not matched to a gene. This chain's CDR3 is CASSLEMWQGDPDTQYF. In DNA form, the CDR3 reads TGTGCCAGCAGCTTAGAGATGTGGCAGGGGGACCCAGATACGCAGTATTTT.

This clonotype occurred many times. The chain is built from TRBV29-1 and TRBJ1-2, with D uncertain. Germline CDR1 and CDR2: SQVTM and ANQGSEA. Trimming cost V 1 base and J 3 bases, with 6 bases left between them. The CDR3 spans 12 residues. CDR3 DNA: TGCAGCGTTGAAGCTGAAGACTATGGCTACACCTTC. Protein: CSVEAEDYGYTF.

The table lists this clonotype with many counts. The chain recombines TRBV11-2 with TRBJ2-7; weak D call: TRBD1 (6 bases). The ends were cut back, 5 bases at V and 4 bases at J, with 21 bases in the middle. The CDR3 runs 16 residues. Germline assignment: CDR1 SGHAT and CDR2 FQNNGV. The CDR3 sequence is CASSPGRGRKDYEQYF. The CDR3 DNA reads TGTGCCAGCAGCCCAGGCAGGGGCCGCAAGGATTACGAGCAGTACTTC.

This clonotype was seen once. The chain uses TRBV15 and TRBJ2-7; 9 nucleotides align to TRBD2. J was trimmed by 7 bases and V by 2 bases; bases with no gene match: 15. The germline gives CDR1 LNHNV, CDR2 YYDKDF (reference sequence). The CDR3 is 17 residues long. CDR3 amino acids: CATSRTLGGRVDNEQYF. For the CDR3, the DNA is TGTGCCACCAGCAGAACCCTTGGCGGGAGGGTGGACAATGAGCAGTACTTC. Supplemented by reference TRBV15 and TRBJ2-7, the full variable domain reads DAMVIQNPRYQVTQFGKPVTLSCSQTLNHNVMYWYQQKSSQAPKLLFHYYDKDFNNEADTPDNFQSRRPNTSFCFLDIRSPGLGDTAMYLCATSRTLGGRVDNEQYFGPGTRLTVT.

This clonotype showed up many times. The chain combines TRBV10-3 with TRBJ1-1; 8 bases line up with TRBD1. CDR1 and CDR2 (germline): ENHRY, SYGVKD. The CDR3 has 13 amino acids. V gave up 8 bases and J gave up 5 bases; unmatched junction bases: 7. The CDR3 region has the DNA TGTGCCATCCACCCAGGGGGCAGGACTGAAGCTTTCTTT. Amino acid sequence: CAIHPGGRTEAFF.

A word on this clonotype: The junction does not match germline at one end; this may be a read error. The chain carries TRBV7-9 and TRBJ1-1; 10 bases are a match to TRBD1. This CDR3 is 18 amino acids long. Germline V lookup: CDR1 SEHNR, CDR2 FQNEAQ (reference sequence). The CDR3 reads CASSQALGWDRGNTEAFF. DNA of the CDR3: TGCGCCAGCAGCCAAGCCCTTGGATGGGACAGGGGGAACACTGAAGCTTTCTTT.

The table lists this clonotype with a few counts. V gene TRBV7-3 combines with J gene TRBJ1-5, with no clear D. V lost 6 bases, J lost 5 bases, and 20 bases lay in between. This CDR3 spans 16 amino acids. CDR1 and CDR2 from the germline V gene are SGHTA and FQGTGA. CDR3 sequence (DNA): TGTGCCAGCAGTCTAGCCAGCAGTTACGGTTATCAGCCCCAGCATTTT. Protein sequence: CASSLASSYGYQPQHF.

This clonotype was counted between two and nine times. The chain employs TRBV14 and TRBJ1-1; TRBD1 aligns across 9 bases. Germline CDR1 reads SGHDN; CDR2 reads FVKESK. The CDR3 consists of 16 residues. The J segment lost 0 bases and the V segment lost 3 bases, leaving 5 bases of the junction unmatched. The DNA for the CDR3 is TGTGCCAGCAGCCAGGGACAGGGAGGTATGAACACTGAAGCTTTCTTT. Its translation is CASSQGQGGMNTEAFF.

Of note for this clonotype: Since a much larger clone is just one base distant, this may be a read error. J is TRBJ2-5 and V is TRBV29-1, with D perhaps matching TRBD1 (5 bases). Germline V gene sequence: CDR1 SQVTM, CDR2 ANQGSEA. V was shortened by 7 bases and J by 5 bases, with 20 bases between the two germline ends. The CDR3 extends over 14 amino acids. DNA of the CDR3: TGCAGCGGTCTTTGGACATCCCGGCGGGAGACCCAGTACTTC. Translated: CSGLWTSRRETQYF.

This clonotype appeared many times. The chain employs TRBV12-3 or TRBV12-4 and TRBJ1-1; D is unclear. Trimming left V 3 bases short and J 0 bases short, with 5 bases between. CDR3 length equals 13 residues. In DNA, the CDR3 is TGTGCCAGCAGTTTCCAGATGAACACTGAAGCTTTCTTT. This codes for CASSFQMNTEAFF.

This clonotype was seen many times. CDR3 in DNA: TGTGCCAGCAGCTTTGGGACAAGCTCCTACGAGCAGTACTTC. It encodes CASSFGTSSYEQYF. The chain is built from TRBV7-2 and TRBJ2-7, with a possible D match to TRBD1 (6 bases). The germline V gene encodes CDR1 SGHTA and CDR2 FQGNSA. V lost 3 bases and J 0 bases, leaving 9 bases between the germline ends. The CDR3 is made up of 14 amino acids.

This clonotype was seen repeatedly, ten times or more. This CDR3 reads CSARWDRALDSNQPQHF. The CDR3 nucleotides read TGCAGTGCTAGATGGGACAGGGCACTCGATAGCAATCAGCCCCAGCATTTT. V is TRBV20-1 and J is TRBJ1-5, with 9 bases that match TRBD1. V lost 2 bases, J lost 0 bases, and 8 bases stayed unmatched. Germline-derived CDR1 and CDR2 are DFQATT and SNEGSKA (reference sequence). There are 17 residues in the CDR3.